The entry below describes one T cell receptor (beta chain). Antigen specificity is unknown. This record comes from a study of T-cell memory formation after mild COVID-19. Study-level background: The TCR clusters were mostly specific to one donor.

This CDR3 spans 19 amino acids. Per germline, CDR1 SGDLS and CDR2 YYNGEE. V lost 6 bases and J 0 bases, leaving 24 bases between the germline ends. A single record per CDR3 protein comes from TCRdb applying MiXCR to the 5' RACE reads. The table lists around 82,000 distinct CDR3 sequences, about 13% of them singletons, with less than 45% in the top ten. Study results and limitations: Among clones contracting day 15 to 85, CD4/CD8 was balanced, whereas later expanders leaned CD4+. Contracting CD4+ clones were located mainly in CM and EM, and CD8+ clones in EMRA.

The receptor comes from a man aged 18 to 29 who had mild COVID-19 (a few samples of this study predate the infection). Cell type and time point are not known. This chain uses TRBV9 with TRBJ1-4; TRBD1 might be the D (5 bases). The sequencing sample was made of PBMCs or a T cell subset sorted from them (not recorded which). The CDR3 nucleotides are TGTGCCAGCACCGTGACCTGGGACGCCAGGGCCCCAACTAATGAAAAACTGTTTTTT. Protein product: CASTVTWDARAPTNEKLFF.